The rows below give T cell receptor beta chains drawn from one sample of a study of beta chain features in type 1 diabetes. TCRdb's table, derived via immunoSEQ multiplex PCR, lists solely in-frame clones and lacks some. The sample contains around 450,000 clones, over 9.5% of which appear only once. What was sequenced was naive CD4+ T cells from blood. The receptors were sampled from a woman younger than 35 in good health. Both conserved end residues are part of each CDR3. The D gene is left open where the match is weak. For some rows the clone size is stated as once, few or many, or as a class when expanded; others skip it.

V gene: TRBV4-3; J gene: TRBJ1-2; D gene: TRBD1; clone size: -; CDR3 protein: CASSQGPEGANYGYTF; CDR3 DNA: TGCGCCAGCAGCCAAGGACCTGAGGGGGCGAACTATGGCTACACCTTC
V gene: TRBV7-2; J gene: TRBJ2-5; D gene: -; clone size: few; CDR3 protein: CASSLESWGTQYF; CDR3 DNA: TGTGCCAGCAGCTTAGAGAGTTGGGGGACCCAGTACTTC
V gene: TRBV7-6; J gene: TRBJ2-1; D gene: TRBD1; clone size: -; CDR3 protein: CASSLGQGRSYNEQFF; CDR3 DNA: TGTGCCAGCAGCTTGGGACAGGGCCGGTCCTACAATGAGCAGTTCTTC
V gene: TRBV2; J gene: TRBJ2-4; D gene: TRBD1; clone size: -; CDR3 protein: CASRTGGNIQYF; CDR3 DNA: TGTGCCTCTCGGACAGGGGGAAACATTCAGTACTTC
V gene: TRBV5-6; J gene: TRBJ2-7; D gene: -; clone size: -; CDR3 protein: CASSLVEGIKNEQYF; CDR3 DNA: TGTGCCAGCAGCTTGGTAGAGGGGATTAAGAACGAGCAGTACTTC
V gene: TRBV25-1; J gene: TRBJ2-1; D gene: TRBD2; clone size: few; CDR3 protein: CASSDTAGGRNEQFF; CDR3 DNA: TGTGCCAGCAGTGATACAGCGGGAGGTCGGAATGAGCAGTTCTTC
V gene: TRBV11-3; J gene: TRBJ2-1; D gene: -; clone size: -; CDR3 protein: CASSLRRGGEQFF; CDR3 DNA: TGTGCCAGCAGCTTACGAAGGGGAGGTGAGCAGTTCTTC
V gene: TRBV7-9; J gene: TRBJ2-1; D gene: TRBD2; clone size: -; CDR3 protein: CASSWTSVNEQFF; CDR3 DNA: TGTGCCAGCAGTTGGACTAGCGTCAATGAGCAGTTCTTC
V gene: TRBV9; J gene: TRBJ2-7; D gene: -; clone size: -; CDR3 protein: CASSEGLVYEQYF; CDR3 DNA: TGTGCCAGCAGCGAGGGCCTAGTCTACGAGCAGTACTTC
V gene: TRBV4-2; J gene: TRBJ2-1; D gene: -; clone size: few; CDR3 protein: CASSQDPRGNEQFF; CDR3 DNA: TGTGCCAGCAGCCAAGACCCTAGGGGCAATGAGCAGTTCTTC
V gene: TRBV19; J gene: TRBJ1-1; D gene: TRBD1; clone size: -; CDR3 protein: CASSVLTGTGYTEAFF; CDR3 DNA: TGTGCCAGTAGTGTATTAACCGGGACAGGGTATACTGAAGCTTTCTTT
V gene: TRBV10-3; J gene: TRBJ1-2; D gene: TRBD1; clone size: -; CDR3 protein: CAISEGQGDTF; CDR3 DNA: TGTGCCATCAGTGAGGGACAGGGGGACACCTTC
V gene: TRBV7-2; J gene: TRBJ2-3; D gene: -; clone size: few; CDR3 protein: CASSFRHSGLDNTDTQYF; CDR3 DNA: TGTGCCAGCAGCTTCCGGCACTCAGGACTGGATAACACAGATACGCAGTATTTT
V gene: TRBV27; J gene: TRBJ2-7; D gene: TRBD1; clone size: -; CDR3 protein: CASSQGDRGYEQYF; CDR3 DNA: TGTGCCAGCAGTCAGGGGGACAGGGGGTACGAGCAGTACTTC
V gene: TRBV7-8; J gene: TRBJ2-3; D gene: TRBD1; clone size: few; CDR3 protein: CASSSLLGTARLTDTQYF; CDR3 DNA: TGTGCCAGCAGCTCACTGTTAGGGACAGCCAGGTTGACAGATACGCAGTATTTT
V gene: TRBV6-1; J gene: TRBJ2-5; D gene: -; clone size: -; CDR3 protein: CASSQQGPETQYF; CDR3 DNA: TGTGCCAGCAGCCAACAGGGTCCAGAGACCCAGTACTTC
V gene: TRBV11-1; J gene: TRBJ2-1; D gene: -; clone size: few; CDR3 protein: CASSLGAGAYNEQFF; CDR3 DNA: TGTGCCAGCAGCTTAGGGGCAGGGGCTTACAATGAGCAGTTCTTC
V gene: TRBV30; J gene: TRBJ2-1; D gene: -; clone size: few; CDR3 protein: CAWSAAGTYNEQFF; CDR3 DNA: TGTGCCTGGAGTGCGGCGGGTACCTACAATGAGCAGTTCTTC
V gene: TRBV27; J gene: TRBJ2-7; D gene: -; clone size: -; CDR3 protein: CASSRPTESSYEQYF; CDR3 DNA: TGTGCCAGCAGCCGCCCGACCGAGAGCTCCTACGAGCAGTACTTC
V gene: TRBV30; J gene: TRBJ2-7; D gene: -; clone size: -; CDR3 protein: CAWSVGGVYEQYF; CDR3 DNA: TGTGCCTGGAGTGTAGGGGGGGTCTACGAGCAGTACTTC
V gene: TRBV5-8; J gene: TRBJ1-4; D gene: -; clone size: few; CDR3 protein: CASSPSGREKLFF; CDR3 DNA: TGTGCCAGCAGCCCCTCGGGGCGAGAAAAACTGTTTTTT
V gene: TRBV18; J gene: TRBJ2-2; D gene: TRBD1; clone size: -; CDR3 protein: CASSPSGTGFTGELFF; CDR3 DNA: TGTGCCAGCTCACCGTCCGGGACAGGGTTCACCGGGGAGCTGTTTTTT
V gene: TRBV16; J gene: TRBJ1-2; D gene: TRBD1; clone size: few; CDR3 protein: CASSQSDRANGYTF; CDR3 DNA: TGTGCCAGCAGCCAATCCGACAGGGCTAATGGCTACACCTTC
V gene: TRBV18; J gene: TRBJ2-7; D gene: -; clone size: -; CDR3 protein: CASSPQGSYEQYF; CDR3 DNA: TGTGCCAGCTCACCACAGGGATCCTACGAGCAGTACTTC
V gene: TRBV4-1; J gene: TRBJ1-5; D gene: -; clone size: few; CDR3 protein: CASSQPGQRPQHF; CDR3 DNA: TGCGCCAGCAGCCAGCCAGGTCAGAGGCCCCAGCATTTT